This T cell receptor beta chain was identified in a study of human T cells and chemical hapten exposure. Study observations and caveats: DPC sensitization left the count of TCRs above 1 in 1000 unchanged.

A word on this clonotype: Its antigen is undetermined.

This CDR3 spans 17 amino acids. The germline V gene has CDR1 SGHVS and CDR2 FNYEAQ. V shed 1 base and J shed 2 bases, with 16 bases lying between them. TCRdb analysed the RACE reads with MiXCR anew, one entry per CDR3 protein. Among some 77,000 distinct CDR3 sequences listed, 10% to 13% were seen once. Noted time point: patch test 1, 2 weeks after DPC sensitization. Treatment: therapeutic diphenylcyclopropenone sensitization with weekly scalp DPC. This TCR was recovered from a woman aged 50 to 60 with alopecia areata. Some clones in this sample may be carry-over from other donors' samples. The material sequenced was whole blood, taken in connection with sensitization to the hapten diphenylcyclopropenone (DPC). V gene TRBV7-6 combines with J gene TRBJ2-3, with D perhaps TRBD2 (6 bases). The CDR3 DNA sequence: TGTGCCAGCAGCTTAGAGCACGGGGGTAGCAACACAGATACGCAGTATTTT. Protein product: CASSLEHGGSNTDTQYF. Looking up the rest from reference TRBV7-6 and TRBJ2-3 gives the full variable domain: GAGVSQSPRYKVTKRGQDVALRCDPISGHVSLYWYRQALGQGPEFLTYFNYEAQQDKSGLPNDRFSAERPEGSISTLTIQRTEQRDSAMYRCASSLEHGGSNTDTQYFGPGTRLTVL.